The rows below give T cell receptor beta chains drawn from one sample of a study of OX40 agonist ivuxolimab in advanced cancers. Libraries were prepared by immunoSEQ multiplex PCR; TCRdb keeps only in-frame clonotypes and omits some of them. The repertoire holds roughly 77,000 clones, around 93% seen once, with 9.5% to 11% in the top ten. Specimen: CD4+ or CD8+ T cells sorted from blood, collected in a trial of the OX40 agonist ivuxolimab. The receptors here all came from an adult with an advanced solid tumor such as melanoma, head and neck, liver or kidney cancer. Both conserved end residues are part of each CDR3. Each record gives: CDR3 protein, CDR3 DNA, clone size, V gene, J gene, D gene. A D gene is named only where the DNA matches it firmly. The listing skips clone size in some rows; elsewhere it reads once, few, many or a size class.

CDR3aa: CASSPPTGEVYGYTF
CDR3nt: TGTGCCAGCTCACCCCCGACAGGGGAAGTCTATGGCTACACCTTC
abundance: NA
v_gene: TRBV18
j_gene: TRBJ1-2
d_gene: TRBD1

CDR3aa: CASSAWDADNEQFF
CDR3nt: TGTGCCAGCAGCGCTTGGGACGCGGACAATGAGCAGTTCTTC
abundance: NA
v_gene: TRBV7-2
j_gene: TRBJ2-1
d_gene: NA

CDR3aa: CASSQDGTADTQYF
CDR3nt: TGTGCCAGCAGCCAAGACGGGACGGCGGATACGCAGTATTTT
abundance: NA
v_gene: TRBV14
j_gene: TRBJ2-3
d_gene: NA

CDR3aa: CASSEGGGQPQHF
CDR3nt: TGTGCCAGCAGTGAAGGGGGGGGGCAGCCCCAGCATTTT
abundance: NA
v_gene: TRBV2
j_gene: TRBJ1-5
d_gene: NA

CDR3aa: CASSNWGTGYTF
CDR3nt: TGTGCCAGTAGTAATTGGGGCACGGGCTACACCTTC
abundance: NA
v_gene: TRBV19
j_gene: TRBJ1-2
d_gene: NA

CDR3aa: CASSLEVGGLYEQYF
CDR3nt: TGTGCCAGCAGCTTAGAGGTGGGGGGCCTCTACGAGCAGTACTTC
abundance: NA
v_gene: TRBV11-2
j_gene: TRBJ2-7
d_gene: NA

CDR3aa: CASGPQYQETQYF
CDR3nt: TGTGCCAGCGGACCTCAGTACCAAGAGACCCAGTACTTC
abundance: NA
v_gene: TRBV11-2
j_gene: TRBJ2-5
d_gene: NA

CDR3aa: CASNGGSSYEQYF
CDR3nt: TGTGCCAGCAATGGGGGGAGCTCCTACGAGCAGTACTTC
abundance: NA
v_gene: TRBV7-9
j_gene: TRBJ2-7
d_gene: NA

CDR3aa: CATSIISSLAYEQYF
CDR3nt: TGTGCCACCAGTATCATCTCGTCCTTAGCCTACGAGCAGTACTTC
abundance: NA
v_gene: TRBV15
j_gene: TRBJ2-7
d_gene: NA

CDR3aa: CSVREGMNTEAFF
CDR3nt: TGCAGCGTCAGGGAGGGGATGAACACTGAAGCTTTCTTT
abundance: few
v_gene: TRBV29-1
j_gene: TRBJ1-1
d_gene: NA

CDR3aa: CASSFGLAGYEQYF
CDR3nt: TGTGCCAGCAGCTTTGGACTAGCGGGCTACGAGCAGTACTTC
abundance: NA
v_gene: TRBV11-2
j_gene: TRBJ2-7
d_gene: TRBD2

CDR3aa: CASGGGFTDTQYF
CDR3nt: TGTGCCAGCGGCGGGGGGTTCACAGATACGCAGTATTTT
abundance: NA
v_gene: TRBV9
j_gene: TRBJ2-3
d_gene: TRBD2

CDR3aa: CAWSDRASNQPQHF
CDR3nt: TGTGCCTGGAGCGACAGGGCTAGCAATCAGCCCCAGCATTTT
abundance: NA
v_gene: TRBV30
j_gene: TRBJ1-5
d_gene: TRBD1

CDR3aa: CASSVDEYYTDTQYF
CDR3nt: TGTGCCAGCAGCGTAGACGAATACTACACAGATACGCAGTATTTT
abundance: NA
v_gene: TRBV9
j_gene: TRBJ2-3
d_gene: NA

CDR3aa: CASGPTGSLSYEQYF
CDR3nt: TGTGCCAGCGGCCCTACAGGGTCCCTCTCCTACGAGCAGTACTTC
abundance: NA
v_gene: TRBV5-4
j_gene: TRBJ2-7
d_gene: NA

CDR3aa: CASSLGTGEVDTQYF
CDR3nt: TGTGCCAGCAGTTTAGGTACGGGGGAAGTAGATACGCAGTATTTT
abundance: NA
v_gene: TRBV27
j_gene: TRBJ2-3
d_gene: NA

CDR3aa: CAWRPNTEAFF
CDR3nt: TGTGCCTGGAGGCCAAACACTGAAGCTTTCTTT
abundance: NA
v_gene: TRBV30
j_gene: TRBJ1-1
d_gene: NA

CDR3aa: CASSNRNQGNQPQHF
CDR3nt: TGTGCCAGCAGCAACAGGAATCAGGGCAATCAGCCCCAGCATTTT
abundance: NA
v_gene: TRBV5-6
j_gene: TRBJ1-5
d_gene: NA

CDR3aa: CASSLDLGPYSNQPQHF
CDR3nt: TGCGCCAGCAGCTTGGATTTGGGGCCCTATAGCAATCAGCCCCAGCATTTT
abundance: NA
v_gene: TRBV5-1
j_gene: TRBJ1-5
d_gene: NA

CDR3aa: CAILAQTYEQYF
CDR3nt: TGTGCCATACTAGCGCAAACCTACGAGCAGTACTTC
abundance: NA
v_gene: TRBV2
j_gene: TRBJ2-7
d_gene: TRBD2

CDR3aa: CASSEDEGINTEAFF
CDR3nt: TGTGCCAGCAGTGAAGATGAGGGAATTAACACTGAAGCTTTCTTT
abundance: NA
v_gene: TRBV6-1
j_gene: TRBJ1-1
d_gene: NA

CDR3aa: CASSFLDRVTEKLFF
CDR3nt: TGTGCCAGCAGTTTTCTGGACAGGGTTACTGAAAAACTGTTTTTT
abundance: NA
v_gene: TRBV27
j_gene: TRBJ1-4
d_gene: TRBD1

CDR3aa: CASSPGVARSSETQYF
CDR3nt: TGTGCCAGCAGCCCCGGGGTAGCGAGGTCTTCAGAGACCCAGTACTTC
abundance: NA
v_gene: TRBV5-4
j_gene: TRBJ2-5
d_gene: NA

CDR3aa: CASSGTGGPETQYF
CDR3nt: TGTGCCAGTTCCGGAACAGGGGGCCCGGAGACCCAGTACTTC
abundance: NA
v_gene: TRBV18
j_gene: TRBJ2-5
d_gene: TRBD1

CDR3aa: CSVVGTGPYNEQFF
CDR3nt: TGCAGCGTTGTAGGGACGGGACCCTACAATGAGCAGTTCTTC
abundance: NA
v_gene: TRBV29-1
j_gene: TRBJ2-1
d_gene: NA

CDR3aa: CASRLTGNEQFF
CDR3nt: TGTGCCAGTAGGCTGACAGGCAATGAGCAGTTCTTC
abundance: NA
v_gene: TRBV19
j_gene: TRBJ2-1
d_gene: NA

CDR3aa: CASSEGTGPSGYTF
CDR3nt: TGTGCCAGCAGTGAGGGGACAGGGCCGAGTGGCTACACCTTC
abundance: NA
v_gene: TRBV6-1
j_gene: TRBJ1-2
d_gene: TRBD1

CDR3aa: CATSRVRGLQETQYF
CDR3nt: TGTGCCACCAGCAGAGTACGGGGGCTCCAAGAGACCCAGTACTTC
abundance: NA
v_gene: TRBV15
j_gene: TRBJ2-5
d_gene: NA

CDR3aa: CASSLWGAVDDEQYF
CDR3nt: TGTGCCAGCAGTTTATGGGGGGCTGTGGACGACGAGCAGTACTTC
abundance: NA
v_gene: TRBV27
j_gene: TRBJ2-7
d_gene: NA

CDR3aa: CASSQVQQTTDTQYF
CDR3nt: TGCGCCAGCAGCCAAGTCCAACAGACCACAGATACGCAGTATTTT
abundance: NA
v_gene: TRBV4-3
j_gene: TRBJ2-3
d_gene: NA

CDR3aa: CASSQGRVNEKLFF
CDR3nt: TGCGCCAGCAGCCAAGGACGAGTTAATGAAAAACTGTTTTTT
abundance: NA
v_gene: TRBV4-1
j_gene: TRBJ1-4
d_gene: NA

CDR3aa: CASSLGGWEQYF
CDR3nt: TGTGCCAGCAGCCTGGGGGGCTGGGAGCAGTACTTC
abundance: NA
v_gene: TRBV7-9
j_gene: TRBJ2-7
d_gene: NA

CDR3aa: CASSGAPGEIQETQYF
CDR3nt: TGTGCCAGCAGTGGAGCCCCGGGTGAGATACAAGAGACCCAGTACTTC
abundance: NA
v_gene: TRBV25-1
j_gene: TRBJ2-5
d_gene: NA

CDR3aa: CASSFRQDHEQYF
CDR3nt: TGCGCCAGCAGCTTTCGACAGGACCACGAGCAGTACTTC
abundance: once
v_gene: TRBV4-1
j_gene: TRBJ2-7
d_gene: NA

CDR3aa: CASSEAPGLNYGYTF
CDR3nt: TGTGCCAGCAGTGAAGCTCCAGGACTTAACTATGGCTACACCTTC
abundance: NA
v_gene: TRBV6-1
j_gene: TRBJ1-2
d_gene: NA

CDR3aa: CASSLAPGDTQYF
CDR3nt: TGCGCCAGCAGCTTGGCCCCTGGGGATACGCAGTATTTT
abundance: NA
v_gene: TRBV5-1
j_gene: TRBJ2-3
d_gene: NA

CDR3aa: CAILGDGTSGGELFF
CDR3nt: TGCGCCATTTTGGGCGATGGTACTTCGGGGGGGGAGCTGTTTTTT
abundance: once
v_gene: TRBV10-1
j_gene: TRBJ2-2
d_gene: NA

CDR3aa: CATSRDGGTVNNSPLHF
CDR3nt: TGTGCCACCAGCAGAGATGGAGGGACAGTCAATAATTCACCCCTCCACTTT
abundance: NA
v_gene: TRBV15
j_gene: TRBJ1-6
d_gene: TRBD1

CDR3aa: CASSADGAGTEAFF
CDR3nt: TGCGCCAGCAGCGCGGATGGGGCGGGGACTGAAGCTTTCTTT
abundance: NA
v_gene: TRBV5-1
j_gene: TRBJ1-1
d_gene: NA

CDR3aa: CASTGTGGTDTQYF
CDR3nt: TGTGCCAGCACCGGGACAGGGGGCACAGATACGCAGTATTTT
abundance: NA
v_gene: TRBV6-5
j_gene: TRBJ2-3
d_gene: TRBD1

CDR3aa: CASSLSRALGEQYF
CDR3nt: TGTGCCAGCAGCCTATCCCGGGCCCTCGGCGAGCAGTACTTC
abundance: NA
v_gene: TRBV27
j_gene: TRBJ2-7
d_gene: NA

CDR3aa: CASRHGEGRVYDTQYF
CDR3nt: TGCGCCAGCAGACACGGGGAGGGCAGGGTCTATGATACGCAGTATTTT
abundance: NA
v_gene: TRBV5-1
j_gene: TRBJ2-3
d_gene: TRBD2

CDR3aa: CASSEAQGYEQFF
CDR3nt: TGTGCCAGCAGTGAAGCGCAGGGATATGAGCAGTTCTTC
abundance: once
v_gene: TRBV2
j_gene: TRBJ2-1
d_gene: NA

CDR3aa: CASSLVGLAGSTDTQYF
CDR3nt: TGTGCCAGCAGCTTAGTGGGACTAGCGGGGAGCACAGATACGCAGTATTTT
abundance: NA
v_gene: TRBV7-2
j_gene: TRBJ2-3
d_gene: TRBD2

CDR3aa: CASSSGPDGVPQHF
CDR3nt: TGTGCCAGCAGCTCCGGACCCGACGGGGTGCCCCAGCATTTT
abundance: NA
v_gene: TRBV5-6
j_gene: TRBJ1-5
d_gene: NA